These T cell receptor beta chains were read from a single sample in a study of siplizumab effects on memory and regulatory T cells. Using immunoSEQ multiplex PCR, the repertoire was profiled, and TCRdb retains in-frame clones only, with some absent. The sample consists of more than 85,000 clones, approximately 90% of them appearing once. The sequencing input was CD4+ T cells sorted from blood. The receptors derive from a human donor in good health. Each CDR3 is given with its conserved first and last residue. Each record gives: clone size, D gene, V gene, J gene, CDR3 DNA, CDR3 protein. A D gene is named only where the DNA matches it firmly. Only part of the rows carry a size: once, few, many, or a class if the clone is expanded.

size: few
D: NA
V: TRBV29-1
J: TRBJ1-1
DNA: TGCAGCGCCGCGGTGAGGAACACTGAAGCTTTCTTT
CDR3: CSAAVRNTEAFF

size: once
D: TRBD1
V: TRBV9
J: TRBJ2-4
DNA: TGTGCCAGCAGCGTAGAGGACAGGGGGAACATTCAGTACTTC
CDR3: CASSVEDRGNIQYF

size: NA
D: NA
V: TRBV7-9
J: TRBJ1-3
DNA: TGTGCTGCGGCAGACCTCTCTGGAAACACCATATATTTT
CDR3: CAAADLSGNTIYF

size: NA
D: NA
V: TRBV20-1
J: TRBJ2-1
DNA: TGCAGTGCAGCGGTAGGGGAGCAGTTCTTC
CDR3: CSAAVGEQFF

size: NA
D: TRBD2
V: TRBV7-3
J: TRBJ2-1
DNA: TGTGCCAGCAGCTTAAGCGGGAGCTCCTACAATGAGCAGTTCTTC
CDR3: CASSLSGSSYNEQFF

size: NA
D: TRBD1
V: TRBV2
J: TRBJ1-4
DNA: TGTGCCAGCAGGACGGGACAGGGCGGTGAAAAACTGTTTTTT
CDR3: CASRTGQGGEKLFF

size: NA
D: TRBD2
V: TRBV4-1
J: TRBJ2-1
DNA: TGCGCCAGCAGCCAAGATCGGGGGGTAGCGGGTATGTACAATGAGCAGTTCTTC
CDR3: CASSQDRGVAGMYNEQFF

size: NA
D: TRBD2
V: TRBV28
J: TRBJ2-1
DNA: TGTGCCAGCAGTTTCAGCGGGAGGGTAGGGTACAATGAGCAGTTCTTC
CDR3: CASSFSGRVGYNEQFF

size: once
D: NA
V: TRBV6-1
J: TRBJ2-7
DNA: TGTGCCAGCCTCCCCAGGGCGGGACCCTTTAAAGAGCAGTACTTC
CDR3: CASLPRAGPFKEQYF

size: NA
D: NA
V: TRBV15
J: TRBJ2-1
DNA: TGTGCCACCAGCAGAGAGCGGCGGCCTCTATACAATGAGCAGTTCTTC
CDR3: CATSRERRPLYNEQFF

size: NA
D: TRBD2
V: TRBV7-9
J: TRBJ2-5
DNA: TGTGCCAGCAGCTTTAATAGCGGGAGTTTACAAGAGACCCAGTACTTC
CDR3: CASSFNSGSLQETQYF

size: NA
D: TRBD1
V: TRBV6-6
J: TRBJ2-7
DNA: TGTGCCAGCGCCTGGGACAGGACTTCTTCCGAGCAGTACTTC
CDR3: CASAWDRTSSEQYF

size: NA
D: NA
V: TRBV7-9
J: TRBJ1-4
DNA: TGTGCCAGCAGCCCCCTGGGGGGGGCGCATGAAAAACTGTTTTTT
CDR3: CASSPLGGAHEKLFF

size: NA
D: TRBD2
V: TRBV5-6
J: TRBJ2-7
DNA: TGTGCCAGCAGCAACCCCGCAACTAGCGGGATTACCTACGAGCAGTACTTC
CDR3: CASSNPATSGITYEQYF

size: NA
D: TRBD2
V: TRBV5-1
J: TRBJ2-1
DNA: TGCGCCAGCAGCTTGATGGCTAGCGGGGCTAATGAGCAGTTCTTC
CDR3: CASSLMASGANEQFF

size: NA
D: TRBD1
V: TRBV6-1
J: TRBJ2-7
DNA: TGTGCCAGCAAGGACGACAGGGTCTACGAGCAGTACTTC
CDR3: CASKDDRVYEQYF

size: NA
D: NA
V: TRBV7-3
J: TRBJ2-2
DNA: TGTGCCAGCAGCTTAATAAGCGGACGACACACCGGGGAGCTGTTTTTT
CDR3: CASSLISGRHTGELFF

size: NA
D: NA
V: TRBV7-8
J: TRBJ2-7
DNA: TGTGCCAGCAGCTTGCCCCCGGGGTCCTACGAGCAGTACTTC
CDR3: CASSLPPGSYEQYF

size: NA
D: NA
V: TRBV30
J: TRBJ1-3
DNA: TGTGCCTCGGGACTAGGGGCTGGAAACACCATATATTTT
CDR3: CASGLGAGNTIYF

size: once
D: NA
V: TRBV2
J: TRBJ1-2
DNA: TGTGCCAGCGGACGGACAGATGGCTACACCTTC
CDR3: CASGRTDGYTF

size: NA
D: TRBD1
V: TRBV18
J: TRBJ2-7
DNA: TGTGCCAGCTCACTTGACCGGGACAGGGGAACCTACGAGCAGTACTTC
CDR3: CASSLDRDRGTYEQYF

size: NA
D: NA
V: TRBV5-1
J: TRBJ2-7
DNA: TGCGCCAGCAGCTTCTCAATCAATCTCTACGAGCAGTACTTC
CDR3: CASSFSINLYEQYF

size: NA
D: NA
V: TRBV19
J: TRBJ2-5
DNA: TGTGCCAGTAGTCCGGGACATAAAGAGACCCAGTACTTC
CDR3: CASSPGHKETQYF

size: NA
D: NA
V: TRBV2
J: TRBJ2-3
DNA: TGTGCCAGCAGTCGCCTAAGCACAGATACGCAGTATTTT
CDR3: CASSRLSTDTQYF

size: NA
D: NA
V: TRBV5-1
J: TRBJ1-1
DNA: TGCGCCAGCAGCTTAGACACGAACACTGAAGCTTTCTTT
CDR3: CASSLDTNTEAFF

size: NA
D: NA
V: TRBV18
J: TRBJ2-2
DNA: TGTGCCAGCTCACCATCTCCTAATACCGGGGAGCTGTTTTTT
CDR3: CASSPSPNTGELFF

size: NA
D: TRBD1
V: TRBV10-1
J: TRBJ2-7
DNA: TGCGCCACTAAGACAGGGGTTGGCAACGAGCAGTACTTC
CDR3: CATKTGVGNEQYF

size: few
D: TRBD1
V: TRBV6-1
J: TRBJ1-5
DNA: TGTGCCAGCAGTAGACAGGGGGCCAGCAATCAGCCCCAGCATTTT
CDR3: CASSRQGASNQPQHF

size: NA
D: TRBD2
V: TRBV7-9
J: TRBJ2-1
DNA: TGTGCCAGCAGCAAGAGCGGGAGGGCCTACAATGAGCAGTTCTTC
CDR3: CASSKSGRAYNEQFF

size: NA
D: TRBD1
V: TRBV29-1
J: TRBJ1-5
DNA: TGCAGCGTTGTTTATGAGGGGGCGGGTCAGCCCCAGCATTTT
CDR3: CSVVYEGAGQPQHF

size: NA
D: TRBD2
V: TRBV6-4
J: TRBJ2-1
DNA: TGTGCCAGCAGCTTGGGCGGGGGGAGCTCCTACAATGAGCAGTTCTTC
CDR3: CASSLGGGSSYNEQFF

size: NA
D: NA
V: TRBV11-3
J: TRBJ2-5
DNA: TGTGCCAGCACACCCGAATTAGGGGCGGAGACCCAGTACTTC
CDR3: CASTPELGAETQYF

size: NA
D: NA
V: TRBV19
J: TRBJ1-5
DNA: TGTGCCAGTAGTACAGGGCAAATACTGCCTTATAGCAATCAGCCCCAGCATTTT
CDR3: CASSTGQILPYSNQPQHF

size: NA
D: TRBD1
V: TRBV10-3
J: TRBJ2-5
DNA: TGTGCCATCAGTGAGTCGAGGACAGGGGGCCGAGAGACCCAGTACTTC
CDR3: CAISESRTGGRETQYF

size: NA
D: TRBD2
V: TRBV13
J: TRBJ2-6
DNA: TGTGCCAGCACCTCCACGGGGGGGAGGGTCTTAACTGGGGCCAACGTCCTGACTTTC
CDR3: CASTSTGGRVLTGANVLTF

size: NA
D: NA
V: TRBV5-1
J: TRBJ2-7
DNA: TGCGCCAGCAGCTTGGACAGGGTCAGCTACGAGCAGTACTTC
CDR3: CASSLDRVSYEQYF

size: NA
D: NA
V: TRBV19
J: TRBJ2-1
DNA: TGTGCCAGTAGTATTTCCTACAATGAGCAGTTCTTC
CDR3: CASSISYNEQFF

size: NA
D: NA
V: TRBV19
J: TRBJ1-5
DNA: TGTGCCAGTAGTACGGTCTCTGGGAACCCATATCAGCCCCAGCATTTT
CDR3: CASSTVSGNPYQPQHF

size: NA
D: TRBD1
V: TRBV28
J: TRBJ1-2
DNA: TGTGCCAGCAGCGACAGACAGGGTGGTGGCTACACCTTC
CDR3: CASSDRQGGGYTF

size: NA
D: NA
V: TRBV5-4
J: TRBJ2-7
DNA: TGTGCCAGCAGCGTCCAGGGGCTTGTCTACGAGCAGTACTTC
CDR3: CASSVQGLVYEQYF

size: few
D: TRBD1
V: TRBV5-4
J: TRBJ2-7
DNA: TGTGCCAGCAGCCGGGACAGGGGGCCATACGAGCAGTACTTC
CDR3: CASSRDRGPYEQYF

size: NA
D: TRBD2
V: TRBV5-4
J: TRBJ2-1
DNA: TGTGCCAGCAGCCCCCGGACTAGCCTCGCCAATGAGCAGTTCTTC
CDR3: CASSPRTSLANEQFF

size: NA
D: TRBD2
V: TRBV28
J: TRBJ2-3
DNA: TGTGCCAGCAGTTTAGGAGGACTAGCGGGGACCCCGGGTGGGCAGTATTTT
CDR3: CASSLGGLAGTPGGQYF

size: NA
D: TRBD2
V: TRBV7-2
J: TRBJ2-7
DNA: TGTGCCAGCAGCTTAGTCAGCGGGAGTCCCCTATACGAGCAGTACTTC
CDR3: CASSLVSGSPLYEQYF

size: NA
D: NA
V: TRBV5-1
J: TRBJ1-1
DNA: TGCGCCAGCAGCTTGGACTTAACAGTGGGGAACACTGAAGCTTTCTTT
CDR3: CASSLDLTVGNTEAFF

size: NA
D: NA
V: TRBV7-9
J: TRBJ2-5
DNA: TGTGCCAGCAGTCTGGACGGACGGGGGTTCGGTGAGACCCAGTACTTC
CDR3: CASSLDGRGFGETQYF

size: few
D: NA
V: TRBV30
J: TRBJ1-5
DNA: TGTGCCTGGACCGTGGTGAGGCCCCAGCATTTT
CDR3: CAWTVVRPQHF

size: NA
D: TRBD1
V: TRBV10-3
J: TRBJ1-4
DNA: TGTGCCATCAGTGGAATACGGGACAGGGGAAAACTGTTTTTT
CDR3: CAISGIRDRGKLFF

size: NA
D: NA
V: TRBV15
J: TRBJ2-7
DNA: TGTGCCACCAGCAGAGTTGTGTCCCAGCACTCCTACGAGCAGTACTTC
CDR3: CATSRVVSQHSYEQYF

size: NA
D: NA
V: TRBV10-1
J: TRBJ1-5
DNA: TGCGCCAGCAGTGGAGACAAGACCAATCAGCCCCAGCATTTT
CDR3: CASSGDKTNQPQHF

size: NA
D: TRBD2
V: TRBV5-1
J: TRBJ2-2
DNA: TGCGCCAGCAGACGGGAGGTCGGGCCCGGGGAGCTGTTTTTT
CDR3: CASRREVGPGELFF

size: NA
D: TRBD1
V: TRBV5-1
J: TRBJ2-7
DNA: TGCGCCAGCAGCCCCCGGGACAGACCCTACGAGCAGTACTTC
CDR3: CASSPRDRPYEQYF

size: NA
D: NA
V: TRBV2
J: TRBJ2-1
DNA: TGTGCCAGCAGTTTCCAGAACGGTGAGCAGTTCTTC
CDR3: CASSFQNGEQFF